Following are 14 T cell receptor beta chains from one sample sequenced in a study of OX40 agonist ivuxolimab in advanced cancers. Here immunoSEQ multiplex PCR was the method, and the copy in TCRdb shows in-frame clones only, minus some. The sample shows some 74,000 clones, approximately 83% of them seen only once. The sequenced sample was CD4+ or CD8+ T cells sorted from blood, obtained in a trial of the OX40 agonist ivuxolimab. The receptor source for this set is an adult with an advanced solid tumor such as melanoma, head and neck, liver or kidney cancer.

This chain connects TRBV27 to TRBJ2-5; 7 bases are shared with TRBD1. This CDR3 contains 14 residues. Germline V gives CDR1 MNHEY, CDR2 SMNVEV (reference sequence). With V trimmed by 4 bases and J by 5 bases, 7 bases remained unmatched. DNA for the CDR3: TGTGCCAGCAGTTCACAGGGGTGGGGGGAGACCCAGTACTTC. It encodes CASSSQGWGETQYF.

CDR3 sequence reads: CASSGTGPDGANVLTF. The CDR3 DNA reads as TGTGCCAGCAGCGGGACAGGGCCTGACGGGGCCAACGTCCTGACTTTC. This chain connects TRBV7-9 to TRBJ2-6; 9 nucleotides match TRBD1. V gave up 5 bases and J gave up 4 bases; unmatched junction bases: 6. Germline CDR1 is SEHNR and CDR2 is FQNEAQ (reference sequence). CDR3 length: 16 amino acids.

The DNA of the CDR3 is TGCGCCAGCAGTCCCGACAGGCCCCAAGAGACCCAGTACTTC. Translation: CASSPDRPQETQYF. This rearrangement joins TRBV5-1 to TRBJ2-5, with D perhaps TRBD1 (6 bases). The germline V gene encodes CDR1 SGHRS and CDR2 YFSETQ. The CDR3 spans 14 residues. Between the trimmed V and J ends, which lost 5 bases and 1 base, there was a span of 12 bases.

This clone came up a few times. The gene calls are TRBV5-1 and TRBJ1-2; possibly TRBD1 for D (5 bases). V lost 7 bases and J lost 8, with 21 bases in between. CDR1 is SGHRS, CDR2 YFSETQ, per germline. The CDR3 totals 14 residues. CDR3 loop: CASSLGGVVEGYTF. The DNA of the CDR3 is TGCGCCAGCTCCTTGGGGGGGGTAGTGGAAGGCTACACCTTC.

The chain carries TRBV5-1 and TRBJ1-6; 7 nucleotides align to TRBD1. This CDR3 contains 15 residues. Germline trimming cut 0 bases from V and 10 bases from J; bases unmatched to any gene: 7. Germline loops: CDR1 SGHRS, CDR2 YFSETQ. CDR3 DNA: TGCGCCAGCAGCTTGGAATCGACAGGGAAATCACCCCTCCACTTT. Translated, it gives CASSLESTGKSPLHF.

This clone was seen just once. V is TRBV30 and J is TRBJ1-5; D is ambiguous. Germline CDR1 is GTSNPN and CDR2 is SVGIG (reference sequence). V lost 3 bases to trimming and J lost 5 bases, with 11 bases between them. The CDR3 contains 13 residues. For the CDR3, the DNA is TGTGCCTGGAGCCTGGGTGGGGATCAGCCCCAGCATTTT. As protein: CAWSLGGDQPQHF. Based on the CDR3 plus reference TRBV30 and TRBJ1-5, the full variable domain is SQTIHQWPATLVQPVGSPLSLECTVEGTSNPNLYWYRQAAGRGLQLLFYSVGIGQISSEVPQNLSASRPQDRQFILSSKKLLLSDSGFYLCAWSLGGDQPQHFGDGTRLSIL.

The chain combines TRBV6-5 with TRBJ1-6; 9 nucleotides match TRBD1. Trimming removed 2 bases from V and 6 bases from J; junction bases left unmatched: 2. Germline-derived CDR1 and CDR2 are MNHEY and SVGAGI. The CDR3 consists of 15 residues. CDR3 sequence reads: CASSYGQGSNSPLHF. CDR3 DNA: TGTGCCAGCAGTTACGGACAGGGGAGTAATTCACCCCTCCACTTT.

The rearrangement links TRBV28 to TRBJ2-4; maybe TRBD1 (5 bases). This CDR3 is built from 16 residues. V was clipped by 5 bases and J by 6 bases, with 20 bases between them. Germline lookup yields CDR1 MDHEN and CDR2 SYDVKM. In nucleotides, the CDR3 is TGTGCCAGCAGTGCCCAAGGGGCCGCTATTGGAAACATTCAGTACTTC. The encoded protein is CASSAQGAAIGNIQYF.

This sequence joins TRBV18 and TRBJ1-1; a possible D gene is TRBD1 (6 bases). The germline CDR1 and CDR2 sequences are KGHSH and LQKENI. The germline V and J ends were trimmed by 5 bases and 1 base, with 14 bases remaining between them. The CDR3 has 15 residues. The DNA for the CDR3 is TGTGCCAGCTCAGCAGGGGTCGTTACGAACACTGAAGCTTTCTTT. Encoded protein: CASSAGVVTNTEAFF.

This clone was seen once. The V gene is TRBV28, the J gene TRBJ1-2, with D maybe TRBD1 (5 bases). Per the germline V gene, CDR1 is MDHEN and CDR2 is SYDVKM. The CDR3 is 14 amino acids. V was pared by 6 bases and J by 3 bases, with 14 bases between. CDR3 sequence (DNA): TGTGCCAGCAGCTCGGGGGGGGATTACTATGGCTACACCTTC. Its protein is CASSSGGDYYGYTF.

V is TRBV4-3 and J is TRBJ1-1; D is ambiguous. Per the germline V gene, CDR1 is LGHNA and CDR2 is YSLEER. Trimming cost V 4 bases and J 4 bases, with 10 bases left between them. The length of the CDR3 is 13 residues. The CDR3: CASSPSIATEAFF. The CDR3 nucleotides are TGCGCCAGCAGCCCCTCGATCGCCACTGAAGCTTTCTTT.

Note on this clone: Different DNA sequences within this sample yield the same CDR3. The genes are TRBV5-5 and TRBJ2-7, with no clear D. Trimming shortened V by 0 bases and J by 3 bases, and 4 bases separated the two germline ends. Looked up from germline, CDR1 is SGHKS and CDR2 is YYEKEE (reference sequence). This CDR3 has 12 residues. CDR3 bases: TGTGCCAGCAGCTTGGGTTTCTACGAGCAGTACTTC. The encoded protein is CASSLGFYEQYF.

The CDR3 DNA is TGTGCCACCACTTCAGCCTACGAGCAGTACTTC. Translation: CATTSAYEQYF. This chain joins TRBV6-5 and TRBJ2-7; D gene unclear. V lost 10 bases to trimming and J lost 2 bases, with 9 bases between them. CDR3 size: 11 residues. Germline assignment: CDR1 MNHEY and CDR2 SVGAGI.

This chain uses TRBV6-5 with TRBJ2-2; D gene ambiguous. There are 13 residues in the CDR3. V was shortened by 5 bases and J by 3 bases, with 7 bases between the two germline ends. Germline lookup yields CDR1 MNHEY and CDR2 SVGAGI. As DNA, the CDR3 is TGTGCCAGCAGTAGTCCCTACACCGGGGAGCTGTTTTTT. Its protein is CASSSPYTGELFF.